The 20 T cell receptor beta chains below come from one sample, sequenced in a study of OX40 agonist ivuxolimab in advanced cancers. Method: immunoSEQ multiplex PCR; TCRdb's copy keeps in-frame clones and lacks some. The sample carries tens of thousands of clones, approximately 94% recorded once. The starting material was CD4+ or CD8+ T cells sorted from blood, obtained in a trial of the OX40 agonist ivuxolimab. These TCRs come from an adult with an advanced solid tumor such as melanoma, head and neck, liver or kidney cancer.

This rearrangement joins TRBV30 to TRBJ1-1; D remains unclear. The ends were cut back, 2 bases at V and 0 bases at J, with 4 bases in the middle. Germline assignment: CDR1 GTSNPN and CDR2 SVGIG (reference sequence). The CDR3 consists of 12 residues. CDR3 sequence: CAWSKMNTEAFF. CDR3 DNA sequence: TGTGCCTGGAGTAAGATGAACACTGAAGCTTTCTTT.

The V gene is TRBV19, the J gene TRBJ1-5; the D gene is possibly TRBD1 (5 bases). Trimming took 2 bases from V and 6 from J, leaving 14 bases between them. From germline, CDR1 is LNHDA and CDR2 SQIVND (reference sequence). The CDR3 loop spans 15 amino acids. The CDR3 reads CASSIIGGGSQPQHF. The CDR3, as DNA: TGTGCCAGTAGTATAATCGGGGGAGGGAGTCAGCCCCAGCATTTT.

The V call is TRBV4-1, the J call TRBJ1-6; D is perhaps TRBD1 (5 bases). This CDR3 has 13 residues. V was pared by 6 bases and J by 8 bases, with 11 bases between. Per germline, CDR1 MGHRA and CDR2 YSYEKL. The CDR3 DNA reads TGCGCCAGCAGGCAGAGGGGAGATTCACCCCTCCACTTT. As protein: CASRQRGDSPLHF.

The J gene is TRBJ2-1, the V gene TRBV5-1; D might be TRBD1 or TRBD2, each matching 5 bases. This CDR3 comprises 14 residues. Germline CDR1 is SGHRS and CDR2 is YFSETQ. V was shortened by 10 bases and J by 7 bases, with 21 bases between the two germline ends. CDR3 loop: CAASRDGAGNEQFF. Written as DNA, the CDR3 is TGCGCCGCTTCCCGCGACGGGGCGGGTAATGAGCAGTTCTTC.

This clone was detected only once. The chain combines TRBV29-1 with TRBJ2-7, with D perhaps matching TRBD1 (6 bases). CDR3 size: 15 residues. Germline V gene data show CDR1 as SQVTM and CDR2 as ANQGSEA. The V end lost 0 bases, the J end lost 2 bases, and 14 bases lay between the germline ends. The CDR3 loop is CSVEDRQGHTYEQYF. Here the CDR3 DNA reads TGCAGCGTTGAAGATCGGCAGGGACACACCTACGAGCAGTACTTC.

The chain carries TRBV7-9 and TRBJ2-3; 9 positions match TRBD1. Germline V lookup: CDR1 SEHNR, CDR2 FQNEAQ (reference sequence). This CDR3 contains 19 residues. V was clipped by 1 base and J by 5 bases; unmatched bases: 16. As DNA, the CDR3 is TGTGCCAGCAGCTTAGATGCCGCGGCCGACAGGGGGGTAGTAGATACGCAGTATTTT. Residues: CASSLDAAADRGVVDTQYF.

This sequence joins TRBV6-1 and TRBJ1-4; no clear D. CDR3 size: 15 residues. V lost 3 bases, J lost 0 bases, and 8 bases lay in between. CDR1 is MNHNS, CDR2 SASEGT, per germline. The CDR3 here is CASSEWAATNEKLFF. CDR3 DNA sequence: TGTGCCAGCAGTGAGTGGGCAGCAACTAATGAAAAACTGTTTTTT.

The V gene is TRBV6-5, the J gene TRBJ1-1; 10 bases match TRBD1. The length of the CDR3 is 13 residues. CDR1 MNHEY and CDR2 SVGAGI come from the germline V gene. The ends lost 4 bases at V and 5 bases at J; junction bases unmatched: 1. The CDR3, as DNA: TGTGCCAGCAGTTCGGGACAGGGGACTGAAGCTTTCTTT. It translates to CASSSGQGTEAFF.

The chain carries TRBV6-6 and TRBJ1-1; 10 positions agree with TRBD1. The V and J ends lost 6 bases and 0 bases, in that order; junction bases with no gene match: 7. The germline CDR1 and CDR2 sequences are MNHNY and SVGAGI (reference sequence). The CDR3 spans 16 residues. In nucleotides, the CDR3 is TGTGCCAGCAGATTGACAGGGGGCGACTTGAACACTGAAGCTTTCTTT. Its translation: CASRLTGGDLNTEAFF.

V gene TRBV10-3 combines with J gene TRBJ2-6; 7 nucleotides line up with TRBD1. The germline V gene encodes CDR1 ENHRY and CDR2 SYGVKD. The CDR3 sequence is 18 residues long. V lost 2 bases, J lost 0 bases, and 7 bases stayed unmatched. CDR3 sequence: CAISEPGQTTSGANVLTF. CDR3 in DNA: TGTGCCATCAGTGAGCCGGGACAGACGACCTCTGGGGCCAACGTCCTGACTTTC.

This chain links TRBV9 with TRBJ2-7, with 7 bases matching TRBD1. CDR3 length: 14 amino acids. Germline-derived CDR1 and CDR2 are SGDLS and YYNGEE. V lost 2 bases to trimming and J lost 4 bases; unmatched junction nucleotides: 6. CDR3 bases: TGTGCCAGCAGCGTCCGGGACAGAACTTACGAGCAGTACTTC. Protein: CASSVRDRTYEQYF.

CDR3 nucleotide sequence: TGCGCCAGCAGCTTGGCCGAAGGGCCAGGTGGCTACACCTTC. Protein: CASSLAEGPGGYTF. This chain uses TRBV5-1 with TRBJ1-2; D is ambiguous. The germline V and J ends were trimmed by 0 bases and 7 bases, with 13 bases remaining between them. CDR3 length: 14 amino acids. From germline, CDR1 is SGHRS and CDR2 YFSETQ.

This clone was recorded a few times. This chain joins TRBV19 and TRBJ1-2; D gene ambiguous. Germline assignment: CDR1 LNHDA and CDR2 SQIVND (reference sequence). The CDR3 is made up of 14 amino acids. V lost 1 base and J lost 5, with 11 bases in between. As DNA, the CDR3 is TGTGCCAGTAGTATAGGTCTGGAGCATTATGGCTACACCTTC. Encoded protein: CASSIGLEHYGYTF.

V is TRBV4-3 and J is TRBJ1-2; a weak D match, TRBD1 (5 bases). The CDR3 has 15 residues. The V and J ends lost 4 bases and 4 bases respectively, with 16 bases between them. Germline CDR1 LGHNA, CDR2 YSLEER. CDR3 sequence: CASSPPSAGIYGYTF. The CDR3, as DNA: TGCGCCAGCAGCCCCCCTTCGGCAGGGATCTATGGCTACACCTTC.

The V call is TRBV2, the J call TRBJ2-7, with D possibly being TRBD1 (6 bases). The CDR3 length is 14 residues. Germline V gene lookup returns CDR1 SNHLY and CDR2 FYNNEI. V lost 6 bases and J 0 bases, leaving 12 bases between the germline ends. The CDR3 bases are TGTGCCAGCAGGTCCACAGGGAGCTCCTACGAGCAGTACTTC. This translates into CASRSTGSSYEQYF. Full variable domain (outside the CDR3, taken from reference TRBV2 and TRBJ2-7): EPEVTQTPSHQVTQMGQEVILRCVPISNHLYFYWYRQILGQKVEFLVSFYNNEISEKSEIFDDQFSVERPDGSNFTLKIRSTKLEDSAMYFCASRSTGSSYEQYFGPGTRLTVT.

Only one count was recorded for this clone. The DNA for the CDR3 is TGCGCCAGCAGCCCCTCCCCGGGGGGGGACTACGAGCAGTACTTC. The encoded protein is CASSPSPGGDYEQYF. J is TRBJ2-7 and V is TRBV4-1, with TRBD2 matching 8 bases. V was clipped by 4 bases and J by 3 bases; unmatched bases: 8. Germline V lookup: CDR1 MGHRA, CDR2 YSYEKL. The CDR3 spans 15 residues.

V gene TRBV11-2 combines with J gene TRBJ2-1, with D possibly matching TRBD1 (7 bases). Germline assignment: CDR1 SGHAT and CDR2 FQNNGV. V was trimmed by 3 bases and J by 8 bases, leaving 23 bases between them. CDR3 length: 17 residues. The CDR3 loop reads CASSLGRQGLPWDEQFF. CDR3 nucleotides: TGTGCCAGCAGCTTGGGGAGACAGGGACTCCCTTGGGATGAGCAGTTCTTC.

The chain links TRBV4-1 to TRBJ1-6, with D hard to call. The CDR3 loop spans 21 amino acids. V dropped 4 bases and J dropped 0 bases, with 25 bases sitting between them. Looked up from germline, CDR1 is MGHRA and CDR2 is YSYEKL. The CDR3 loop reads CASSPPPGVLSESSYNSPLHF. The DNA for the CDR3 is TGCGCCAGCAGCCCACCGCCGGGTGTGTTGTCCGAGAGCTCCTATAATTCACCCCTCCACTTT.

V and J are TRBV11-2 and TRBJ2-4; D gene uncertain. V gave up 0 bases and J gave up 2 bases, with 14 bases separating them. The CDR3 is made up of 17 amino acids. CDR1 SGHAT and CDR2 FQNNGV come from the germline V gene. This chain's CDR3 is CASSLDVGWVTKNIQYF. Written as DNA, the CDR3 is TGTGCCAGCAGCTTAGATGTGGGGTGGGTAACCAAAAACATTCAGTACTTC.

The V and J genes are TRBV9 and TRBJ2-1; 11 bases are shared with TRBD2. Germline CDR1 reads SGDLS; CDR2 reads YYNGEE. The CDR3 contains 15 residues. J gave up 8 bases and V 2 bases, and 6 bases lay outside the gene matches. CDR3 in amino acids: CASSVSSGRGDEQFF. The CDR3 DNA is TGTGCCAGCAGCGTCAGTAGCGGGAGGGGTGATGAGCAGTTCTTC.